This T cell receptor (beta chain) comes out of a study of post-analysis software for immune sequencing data. On the study more broadly: Several disease courses (relapsing-remitting, secondary progressive and progressive-relapsing) of multiple sclerosis were included.

This clonotype was counted ten times or more. The antigen remains unidentified. Presence of unique molecular identifiers characterized the TCR beta cDNA libraries. Input amounts of 1 to 10 million T cells were used. These gave 500,000 or so cDNA molecules, so each molecule approximated one T cell. TCRdb called the PCR reads again in MiXCR, with one record for every CDR3 protein. The sample yields fewer than 850,000 distinct CDR3 sequences, 25% to 30% seen once. Germline V CDR1 and CDR2: DFQATT, SNEGSKA (reference sequence). V was clipped by 6 bases and J by 3 bases; unmatched bases: 7. CDR3 length: 13 residues. Overall study findings and caveats: Among four or five TRBV segments more frequent in patients than controls were TRBV5-6, TRBV5-1 and TRBV20-1. Significantly decreased normalized Chao1 diversity was recorded for multiple sclerosis patients relative to controls. By F measure, strong co-clustering occurred among samples prepared in the same batch.

Material for sequencing was blood. V is TRBV20-1 and J is TRBJ2-7; 8 bases map to TRBD1. This receptor was identified in a girl aged 5-17 years with multiple sclerosis. In DNA form, the CDR3 reads TGCAGTGCCTCGACAGGGGACAGCTACGAGCAGTACTTC. Translation gives CSASTGDSYEQYF.